This TCR beta chain was recorded in a study of blood T cell repertoires in COVID-19. Study as a whole: The United States, Italy and Spain were the sources of the acute and convalescent COVID-19 samples. The analysed material was cDNA or gDNA that came from T cells, B-cell-depleted T cells, or PBMCs.

After removal of 4 bases from V and 5 bases from J, the junction contained 13 bases not matched to a gene. The CDR3 sequence is 16 residues long. Germline V gene lookup returns CDR1 KGHSH and CDR2 LQKENI. Original data processing: Amplification with reference gene primers provided the estimates of nucleated cell counts. Sequencing used immunoSEQ multiplex PCR; TCRdb keeps in-frame clones, though not all of them. V, J and clone size are those of that table, while D and trimming were read from the DNA. The sample records some 80,000 clones, 90% being singletons. Material: peripheral blood. This clonotype originated in a human donor in a cohort sampled during active COVID-19. The chain links TRBV18 to TRBJ2-7, with 8 bases lining up with TRBD2. As DNA, the CDR3 is TGTGCCAGCTCACGGTTTAGCGGGGCAAGTTCCCACGAGCAGTACTTC. Translation gives CASSRFSGASSHEQYF.